The clone carrying this T cell receptor (beta chain) occurred many times. Its antigen remains unidentified. Just one base apart from a much larger clone, this may be a read error. The data were taken from a study of read filtering for tumor transcriptome and immune sequencing. Study information: Among patients, approximately 17 were male and approximately 15 female, aged about 45 to 90 (mean about 69). Study-level results: The sorted CD138-negative fraction was a mixed bone marrow immune population, not purified T cells. RNA-seq captured clonotypes less deeply and reliably than IR-seq.

The CDR3 has 16 amino acids. Every patient had bone marrow sampled while the disease was active. The library was built from around 380 ng RNA with molecular barcoded adaptors for alpha/delta and beta/gamma chains. From the reads, TCRdb called clonotypes with MiXCR, one entry per CDR3 protein. The sample includes around 60,000 distinct CDR3 sequences, about 21% of them seen just once. Specimen: a population of CD138-negative cells sorted from bone marrow. The receptor comes from a donor at least 40 years old with multiple myeloma. The V and J genes are TRBV12-3 or TRBV12-4 and TRBJ2-1; 10 positions match TRBD2. The CDR3 loop reads CASTLQSGGAAYEQLF. The CDR3 DNA follows: TGTGCCAGCACCCTACAAAGCGGGGGGGCCGCCTATGAGCAGCTCTTC.